This T cell receptor (beta chain) was captured by sequencing in a study of T cells in narcolepsy. Background on the study: Donors had narcolepsy type 1 or type 2, or were healthy controls.

Details on this clone: What it binds is unknown.

Method: immunoSEQ multiplex PCR; TCRdb's copy keeps in-frame clones and lacks some. This sample yields around 28,000 clones, of which around four fifths are seen a single time; less than 1.5% belongs to the top ten. This CDR3 spans 14 amino acids. Germline V gene sequence: CDR1 SGHRS, CDR2 YFSETQ. V dropped 0 bases and J dropped 7 bases, with 14 bases sitting between them. Overall study findings and caveats: HCRT-specific and TRIB2-specific autoreactive clonotypes appeared among same-patient CSF and blood CD4+ clonotypes. No autoreactive T cell clone sequences appeared in some memory CD4+ repertoires.

The specimen was CD45RA- memory CD4+ T cells from PBMCs. The gene calls are TRBV5-1 and TRBJ2-7, with D perhaps TRBD2 (6 bases). The TCR comes from a human donor with narcolepsy. CDR3 nucleotides: TGCGCCAGCAGCTTGGGACGCTCCGCGGGGGAGCAGTACTTC. Residues: CASSLGRSAGEQYF.